These 10 T cell receptor beta chains originate from one sample sequenced in a study of patients and donors after allogeneic stem cell transplantation (dated by TCRdb to the early 2020s). Library preparation used RT-PCR. Sequencing was performed on a NextSeq 550. The raw public data were reprocessed by TCRdb itself: fastp quality trimming at Q25, MiXCR clonotype calling, in-frame beta chains only. For every CDR3 protein sequence, its rows merge into one entry that carries the most common genes and DNA. The sample has approximately 9,000 distinct CDR3 sequences on record, approximately 4.2% of them singletons. About 20% of the sample rests with the top ten. The sequencing input was blood, either unsorted or a sorted T cell fraction (not recorded which). The receptors were sampled from a human donor who was either an allogeneic HSCT recipient or a stem cell or donor lymphocyte infusion donor (not recorded which). It is not recorded whose cells these are; they may come from a transplant donor.

In this sample, this clonotype turned up many times. The chain recombines TRBV7-9 with TRBJ2-5; a possible D gene is TRBD2 (6 bases). V lost 2 bases and J lost 5, with 18 bases in between. The CDR3 is 16 residues long. Germline V lookup: CDR1 SEHNR, CDR2 FQNEAQ (reference sequence). CDR3 DNA sequence: TGTGCCAGCAGCTTAAGAGCGGGCTGGGGTGTGGAGACCCAGTACTTC. The encoded protein is CASSLRAGWGVETQYF.

This clonotype was counted ten times or more. The chain joins TRBV12-3 or TRBV12-4 to TRBJ1-5, with 9 nucleotides matching TRBD1. The CDR3 loop spans 16 amino acids. V lost 2 bases and J lost 4; bases outside the gene matches: 6. CDR3 nucleotide sequence: TGTGCCAGCAGTTTAACCGGGACAGGGTTTAATCAGCCCCAGCATTTT. This gives the protein CASSLTGTGFNQPQHF.

This clonotype is labeled as medium-sized. The chain couples TRBV28 to TRBJ2-1, with 9 bases aligning to TRBD2. V trimming: 5 bases; J trimming: 1 base; junction bases outside the gene matches: 6. Per germline, CDR1 MDHEN and CDR2 SYDVKM. This CDR3 spans 16 amino acids. The CDR3 reads CASSNSGSISYNEQFF. CDR3 DNA: TGTGCCAGCAGTAATAGCGGGAGTATATCCTACAATGAGCAGTTCTTC.

This clonotype was seen at least ten times. This sequence joins TRBV28 and TRBJ2-1, with D tentatively TRBD1 or TRBD2 (5 bases each). Germline CDR1 is MDHEN and CDR2 is SYDVKM. Trimming pared 6 bases from V and 0 bases from J, leaving 15 bases between. The CDR3 contains 16 residues. CDR3 in amino acids: CASRYAGTSSYNEQFF. The CDR3 DNA is TGTGCCAGCAGATACGCCGGGACCTCCTCCTACAATGAGCAGTTCTTC.

This clonotype is medium-sized. The chain uses TRBV4-2 and TRBJ1-2; D perhaps matches TRBD1 (6 bases). The CDR3 loop spans 16 amino acids. The germline V gene has CDR1 LGHNA and CDR2 YNFKEQ. V was trimmed by 0 bases and J by 8 bases, leaving 19 bases between them. CDR3 coding DNA: TGTGCCAGCAGCCAAGATTGGGGGGCCTCCTTGAGGGGCTACACCTTC. Translating it yields CASSQDWGASLRGYTF.

The table lists this clonotype with many counts. The chain links TRBV20-1 to TRBJ2-2; D call uncertain. The germline gives CDR1 DFQATT, CDR2 SNEGSKA (reference sequence). Trimming cost V 3 bases and J 1 base, with 6 bases left between them. This CDR3 has 13 residues. The CDR3 sequence is CSARRRNTGELFF. The CDR3 bases are TGCAGTGCTAGGCGGCGGAACACCGGGGAGCTGTTTTTT.

There are many counts of this clonotype. V is TRBV2 and J is TRBJ2-1, with D hard to call. This CDR3 has 15 amino acids. The germline CDR1 and CDR2 sequences are SNHLY and FYNNEI. V lost 7 bases and J 1 base, leaving 14 bases between the germline ends. The CDR3: CASTDRAGSYNEQFF. The CDR3 coding sequence is TGTGCCAGCACCGACCGGGCTGGTTCCTACAATGAGCAGTTCTTC.

This clonotype was found many times. The V call is TRBV18, the J call TRBJ2-5; unclear D gene. Trimming took off 5 bases at V and 2 bases at J, with 3 bases between the two ends. CDR1 and CDR2 from the germline V gene are KGHSH and LQKENI. The CDR3 runs to 11 residues. Here the CDR3 DNA reads TGTGCCAGCTCAGGGCAAGAGACCCAGTACTTC. Its translation is CASSGQETQYF.

At least ten counts were recorded for this clonotype. V usage is TRBV20-1 and J usage is TRBJ2-4; D is tentatively TRBD1 or TRBD2 (7 bases each). Trimming removed 2 bases from V and 0 bases from J, with 23 bases in between. The CDR3 spans 19 residues. Germline CDR1 and CDR2: DFQATT and SNEGSKA (reference sequence). CDR3 sequence: CSARTPALTGRVAKNIQYF. CDR3 sequence (DNA): TGCAGTGCTAGAACCCCCGCATTGACAGGGAGGGTAGCCAAAAACATTCAGTACTTC.

In this sample, this clonotype turned up many times. This rearrangement joins TRBV7-3 to TRBJ2-1, with D possibly TRBD1 on 6 matching bases. The CDR3 extends over 13 amino acids. Trimming cost V 2 bases and J 4 bases, with 6 bases left between them. The germline gives CDR1 SGHTA, CDR2 FQGTGA. CDR3 protein: CASSLGTYNEQFF. CDR3 bases: TGTGCCAGCAGCTTAGGGACATACAATGAGCAGTTCTTC.